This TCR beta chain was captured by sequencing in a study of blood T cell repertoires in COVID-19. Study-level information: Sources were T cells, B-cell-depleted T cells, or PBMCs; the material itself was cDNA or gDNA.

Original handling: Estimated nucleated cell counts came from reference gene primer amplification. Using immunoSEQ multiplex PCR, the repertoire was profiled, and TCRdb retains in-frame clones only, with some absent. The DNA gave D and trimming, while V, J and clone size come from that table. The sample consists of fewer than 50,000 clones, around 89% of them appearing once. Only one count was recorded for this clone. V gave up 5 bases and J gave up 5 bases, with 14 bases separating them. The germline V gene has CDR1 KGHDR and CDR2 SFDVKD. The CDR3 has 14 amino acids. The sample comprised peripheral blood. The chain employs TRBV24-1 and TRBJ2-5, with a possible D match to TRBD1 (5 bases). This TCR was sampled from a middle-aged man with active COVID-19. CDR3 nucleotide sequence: TGTGCCACCAGTGGCCCCGACAGCTCCGAGACCCAGTACTTC. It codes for CATSGPDSSETQYF.